This TCR beta chain was sequenced in a study of blood T cell repertoires in COVID-19. Study at large: The analysed material was cDNA or gDNA that came from T cells, B-cell-depleted T cells, or PBMCs.

Sequenced by immunoSEQ multiplex PCR; TCRdb stores in-frame clones only, minus some. The profile shows roughly 300,000 clones, about nine tenths of them singletons. Trimming pared 4 bases from V and 0 bases from J, leaving 7 bases between. This CDR3 spans 13 amino acids. CDR1 is SGHTS, CDR2 YDEGEE, per germline. The origin of this receptor is a man aged 25 to 40 who had recovered from COVID-19. V and J are TRBV5-8 and TRBJ1-1; unclear D gene. Sequencing used PBMCs or T cells enriched from blood (not recorded which). In DNA, the CDR3 is TGTGCCAGCAGCCCCCAGATGAACACTGAAGCTTTCTTT. Translating it yields CASSPQMNTEAFF.